Following are 12 T cell receptor beta chains from one sample sequenced in a study of shared clonotypes between healthy human individuals. The repertoire was sequenced with immunoSEQ multiplex PCR; TCRdb's copy has only in-frame clones and lacks some. Among about 680,000 clones listed, 55% to 85% were seen once. The specimen was memory CD4+ T cells sorted from blood. This sample's subset: CD45RA-negative fraction. These receptors originate from a woman aged 25 to 39 in good health.

The gene calls are TRBV5-8 and TRBJ2-3; D remains unclear. V lost 0 bases and J lost 6, with 8 bases in between. Per the germline V gene, CDR1 is SGHTS and CDR2 is YDEGEE. The CDR3 has 13 amino acids. DNA of the CDR3: TGTGCCAGCAGCTTGGTTCAGACGGATACGCAGTATTTT. Its protein product is CASSLVQTDTQYF.

The chain links TRBV11-1 to TRBJ2-7; D tentatively reads TRBD1 or TRBD2 (5 bases each). The V and J ends lost 1 base and 6 bases respectively, with 13 bases between them. The V gene's germline CDR1 is SGHAT and CDR2 FQDESV (reference sequence). The CDR3 length is 14 residues. The CDR3 reads CASSLVSVQGEQYF. CDR3 nucleotide sequence: TGTGCCAGCAGCTTAGTTAGCGTCCAGGGCGAGCAGTACTTC.

This clone was counted between two and nine times. V gene TRBV2 combines with J gene TRBJ2-7; D ambiguous. V was shortened by 8 bases and J by 2 bases, with 13 bases between the two germline ends. Germline CDR1 and CDR2: SNHLY and FYNNEI. CDR3 size: 13 residues. The CDR3 spells CASAGPQTYEQYF. The CDR3 DNA follows: TGTGCCAGCGCCGGACCGCAAACCTACGAGCAGTACTTC.

The V call is TRBV6-1, the J call TRBJ2-3, with 14 bases fitting TRBD2. Per germline, CDR1 MNHNS and CDR2 SASEGT. The CDR3 is made up of 19 amino acids. The V segment lost 2 bases and the J segment 6 bases; nucleotides outside the gene matches: 13. The CDR3 region has the DNA TGTGCCAGCAGTGAACCCCGACTAGCGGGAGGGCAGTGGGCGGATACGCAGTATTTT. Translating it yields CASSEPRLAGGQWADTQYF.

The chain carries TRBV13 and TRBJ2-7, with 7 bases matching TRBD1. Germline assignment: CDR1 PRHDT and CDR2 FYEKMQ (reference sequence). V shed 5 bases, J shed 2 bases, and the junction held 6 bases outside the gene matches. The CDR3 runs to 14 residues. The CDR3, as DNA: TGTGCCAGCAGCCGGTCGACAGGGCCCTACGAGCAGTACTTC. Protein sequence: CASSRSTGPYEQYF.

The rearrangement joins TRBV28 to TRBJ1-2, with D uncertain. CDR1 is MDHEN, CDR2 SYDVKM, per germline. V was cut by 1 base and J by 4 bases, with 7 bases left in between. The CDR3 extends over 13 amino acids. The CDR3: CASSLLQVYGYTF. In DNA form, the CDR3 reads TGTGCCAGCAGTTTATTGCAGGTCTATGGCTACACCTTC.

This clone was counted once. The chain couples TRBV6-5 to TRBJ2-5, with TRBD1 identical over 10 bases. CDR3 size: 15 residues. Per germline, CDR1 MNHEY and CDR2 SVGAGI. V was clipped by 5 bases and J by 2 bases; unmatched bases: 5. CDR3 region: CASSNRDRGQETQYF. In nucleotides, the CDR3 is TGTGCCAGCAGTAACCGGGACAGGGGACAAGAGACCCAGTACTTC.

A remark on this clone: This may stem from a read error, because a much larger clone lies one nucleotide away. The same CDR3 also results from other DNA sequences found in this sample. This chain connects TRBV27 to TRBJ2-7; D gene uncertain. The germline gives CDR1 MNHEY, CDR2 SMNVEV (reference sequence). This CDR3 region has 11 residues. Deletions cut 4 bases from V and 2 bases from J, with 3 bases between. In DNA form, the CDR3 reads TGTGCCAGCAGTTCAACCTACGAGCAGTACTTC. Encoded protein: CASSSTYEQYF.

This clone has a handful of counts. Distinct nucleotide sequences in the sample also encode this CDR3. The chain recombines TRBV11-2 with TRBJ1-5; 8 nucleotides agree with TRBD1. The CDR3 consists of 14 residues. V dropped 4 bases and J dropped 5; count of bases not matched to a gene: 4. Looked up from germline, CDR1 is SGHAT and CDR2 is FQNNGV. The CDR3 loop is CASSSGQGYQPQHF. CDR3 DNA sequence: TGTGCCAGCAGCTCAGGACAGGGCTATCAGCCCCAGCATTTT.

This sequence joins TRBV7-9 and TRBJ1-4, with 7 bases fitting TRBD1. The V gene's germline CDR1 is SEHNR and CDR2 FQNEAQ (reference sequence). V lost 5 bases and J lost 8; bases outside the gene matches: 8. CDR3 length equals 14 residues. The CDR3 DNA sequence: TGTGCCAGCAGCCTTGACAGGGAAGGCGAAAAACTGTTTTTT. This encodes CASSLDREGEKLFF.

This chain joins TRBV20-1 and TRBJ2-5; D not resolved. The V and J ends lost 5 bases and 2 bases respectively, with 3 bases between them. The germline gives CDR1 DFQATT, CDR2 SNEGSKA (reference sequence). CDR3 length: 10 amino acids. The CDR3 region is CSAPQETQYF. CDR3 DNA sequence: TGCAGTGCTCCTCAAGAGACCCAGTACTTC.

The rearrangement joins TRBV4-1 to TRBJ2-5; possible D gene TRBD2, 7 bases. With the DNA end fitting TRBJ2-7 better, the J assignment may be wrong. This CDR3 spans 17 amino acids. The V gene's germline CDR1 is MGHRA and CDR2 YSYEKL. CDR3 sequence reads: CASSQAGVSGTIYEQYF. Written as DNA, the CDR3 is TGCGCCAGCAGCCAAGCCGGAGTGAGCGGGACAATATACGAGCAGTACTTC.